A selection of T cell receptor beta chains follows, all from one sample in a study of blood T cell repertoires in COVID-19. Here immunoSEQ multiplex PCR was the method, and the copy in TCRdb shows in-frame clones only, minus some. The table has roughly 150,000 clones, approximately 84% seen once. Material: peripheral blood. These receptors were collected from a woman older than 75 with COVID-19, enrolled during active disease. The conserved cysteine and the conserved F or W are not part of the CDR3 here. Each record gives: J gene, V gene, CDR3 protein.

j_call: TRBJ2-7; v_call: TRBV5-1; cdr3_aa: ASSWWTGDEQY
j_call: TRBJ2-2; v_call: TRBV4-1; cdr3_aa: ASSQASGVAGELF
j_call: TRBJ1-1; v_call: TRBV5-1; cdr3_aa: ASSTTGTGLTEAF
j_call: TRBJ1-1; v_call: TRBV5-1; cdr3_aa: ASSSQFPTMGHTEAF
j_call: TRBJ2-3; v_call: TRBV3-1/TRBV3-2; cdr3_aa: ASSHLAGDADTQY
j_call: TRBJ1-1; v_call: TRBV9; cdr3_aa: ASGRQNTEAF
j_call: TRBJ1-1; v_call: TRBV4-1; cdr3_aa: ASSPTGSATEAF
j_call: TRBJ2-1; v_call: TRBV24-1; cdr3_aa: ATSGSGGHYNEQF
j_call: TRBJ2-2; v_call: TRBV24-1; cdr3_aa: ATSVVGGPGELF
j_call: TRBJ2-3; v_call: TRBV4-2; cdr3_aa: ASSQYRNSGGRGDTQY
j_call: TRBJ2-5; v_call: TRBV9; cdr3_aa: ASSVGILAGVETQY
j_call: TRBJ2-2; v_call: TRBV30; cdr3_aa: AWNPLGAGELF
j_call: TRBJ2-7; v_call: TRBV11-2; cdr3_aa: ASSLAPFGRVYEQY
j_call: TRBJ2-3; v_call: TRBV3-1/TRBV3-2; cdr3_aa: ASSQGQLTDTQY
j_call: TRBJ2-5; v_call: TRBV5-5; cdr3_aa: ASSSPYQETQY
j_call: TRBJ2-7; v_call: TRBV5-1; cdr3_aa: ASGTGSSEQY
j_call: TRBJ2-3; v_call: TRBV27; cdr3_aa: ASSLGTLPDTQY
j_call: TRBJ1-2; v_call: TRBV19; cdr3_aa: ASSISDYGYT
j_call: TRBJ1-1; v_call: TRBV11-3; cdr3_aa: ASSFFSPGLRNTEAF
j_call: TRBJ1-1; v_call: TRBV18; cdr3_aa: ASSPLAGENTEAF
j_call: TRBJ1-6; v_call: TRBV7-8; cdr3_aa: ASSSGQGWNNSPLH
j_call: TRBJ1-6; v_call: TRBV9; cdr3_aa: ASSRGTGYSPLH
j_call: TRBJ2-2; v_call: TRBV3-1/TRBV3-2; cdr3_aa: ASSYGGITGELF
j_call: TRBJ1-4; v_call: TRBV4-3; cdr3_aa: ASSQASSGEKLF
j_call: TRBJ1-5; v_call: TRBV6-1; cdr3_aa: ASSTNSRANQPQH
j_call: TRBJ2-2; v_call: TRBV6-6; cdr3_aa: ASSPLNTGELF
j_call: TRBJ2-5; v_call: TRBV19; cdr3_aa: ASSRGLSGGLEWTQY
j_call: TRBJ2-3; v_call: TRBV11-3; cdr3_aa: ASSLVGGPADTQY
j_call: TRBJ1-1; v_call: TRBV5-6; cdr3_aa: ASSLRGMGTEAF
j_call: TRBJ2-3; v_call: TRBV7-3; cdr3_aa: ASSPHSGTSTDTQY
j_call: TRBJ2-2; v_call: TRBV10-3; cdr3_aa: AISENSRSGELF
j_call: TRBJ2-2; v_call: TRBV28; cdr3_aa: ASVGGRASPGELF
j_call: TRBJ1-2; v_call: TRBV4-2; cdr3_aa: ASSQQIGGQGFYGYT
j_call: TRBJ1-3; v_call: TRBV4-3; cdr3_aa: ASSQPGTGDGNTIY
j_call: TRBJ2-4; v_call: TRBV5-1; cdr3_aa: ASSLAGGPDKNIQY
j_call: TRBJ1-5; v_call: TRBV27; cdr3_aa: ASSRGQGGQPQH
j_call: TRBJ2-1; v_call: TRBV6-6; cdr3_aa: ASSGQVLVNEQF
j_call: TRBJ1-3; v_call: TRBV27; cdr3_aa: ASRRTGNAGNTIY
j_call: TRBJ2-3; v_call: TRBV4-1; cdr3_aa: ASSQGLAGTDTQY
j_call: TRBJ1-5; v_call: TRBV3-1/TRBV3-2; cdr3_aa: ASSQDGAGLTSNQPQH
j_call: TRBJ2-5; v_call: TRBV5-1; cdr3_aa: ASSLTSAQETQY
j_call: TRBJ2-5; v_call: TRBV9; cdr3_aa: ASSVEPSWETQY
j_call: TRBJ2-7; v_call: TRBV27; cdr3_aa: ASMAGEQY
j_call: TRBJ1-1; v_call: TRBV5-1; cdr3_aa: ASSLGQVGTEAF
j_call: TRBJ1-2; v_call: TRBV7-2; cdr3_aa: ASSLWGQGHYGYT
j_call: TRBJ1-6; v_call: TRBV4-1; cdr3_aa: ASSQEPPEQVLTPLH
j_call: TRBJ1-2; v_call: TRBV6-5; cdr3_aa: ASRNPVGDGYT
j_call: TRBJ1-1; v_call: TRBV7-9; cdr3_aa: ASSPKMNTEAF